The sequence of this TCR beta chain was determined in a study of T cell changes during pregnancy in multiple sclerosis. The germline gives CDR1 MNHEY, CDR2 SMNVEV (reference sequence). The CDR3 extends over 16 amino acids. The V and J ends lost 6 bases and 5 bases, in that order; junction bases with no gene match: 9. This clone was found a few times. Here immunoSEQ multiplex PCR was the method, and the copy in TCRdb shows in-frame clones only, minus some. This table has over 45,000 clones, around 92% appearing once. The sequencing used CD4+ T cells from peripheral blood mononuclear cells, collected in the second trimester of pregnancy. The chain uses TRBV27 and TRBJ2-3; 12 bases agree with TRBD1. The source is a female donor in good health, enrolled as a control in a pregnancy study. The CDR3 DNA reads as TGTGCCAGCAGACAACCGGGACAGGGGGCCGGAGATACGCAGTATTTT. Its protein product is CASRQPGQGAGDTQYF.